This TCR beta chain was obtained from a study of T cells in narcolepsy. On the study more broadly: Donors had narcolepsy type 1 or type 2, or were healthy controls.

About this clone: The antigen is not known.

Study results and limitations: In some patient and control memory CD4+ samples, autoreactive clones were absent. Blood of same and different patients, but not healthy controls, reportedly held recurring autoreactive clonotypes. Comparing one patient's CSF and blood CD4+ clonotypes highlighted HCRT- and TRIB2-specific autoreactive clonotypes.

This CDR3 comprises 13 residues. V lost 7 bases and J 2 bases, leaving 11 bases between the germline ends. CDR1 and CDR2 from the germline V gene are ENHRY and SYGVKD. Profiled with immunoSEQ multiplex PCR; TCRdb holds only in-frame clones, not every one. The sample lists tens of thousands of clones; about 91% were seen once. The specimen was CD45RA- memory CD4+ T cells from PBMCs. The sequence came from a human donor with narcolepsy. The chain carries TRBV10-3 and TRBJ1-1; TRBD1 is a possible D gene (6 bases). CDR3 loop: CAIKEGGNTEAFF. The DNA for the CDR3 is TGTGCCATCAAGGAAGGGGGAAACACTGAAGCTTTCTTT.